These 15 T cell receptor beta chains came from one sample sequenced in a study of identical twins. TCRdb recomputed calls from the 5' RACE reads with MiXCR, one row per CDR3 protein. The sample has roughly 190,000 distinct CDR3 sequences; more than 15% are singletons. These same records also appear under a second study, on T cells expressing NK-cell markers.

What was sequenced was CD8+ T cells sorted from blood. These TCRs come from a woman under 30 in good health.

In DNA form, the CDR3 reads TGTGCCAGCAGCCCGGGGCCCCTTTCGGACGAGCAGTACTTC. This codes for CASSPGPLSDEQYF. This chain connects TRBV4-2 to TRBJ2-7, with D perhaps given as TRBD1 or TRBD2 (5 bases each). CDR3 length: 14 amino acids. Germline V lookup: CDR1 LGHNA, CDR2 YNFKEQ. Trimming left V 4 bases short and J 5 bases short, with 15 bases between.

This clonotype has a handful of counts. The genes are TRBV2 and TRBJ1-2, with a possible D match to TRBD1 (5 bases). The germline CDR1 and CDR2 sequences are SNHLY and FYNNEI. Trimming stripped 3 bases from V and 2 bases from J, with 13 bases between. This CDR3 region has 15 residues. The DNA for the CDR3 is TGTGCCAGCAGTGAGGACACTGAGCTCAACTATGGCTACACCTTC. Protein sequence: CASSEDTELNYGYTF. Combining the CDR3 with reference TRBV2 and TRBJ1-2 gives the whole variable domain EPEVTQTPSHQVTQMGQEVILRCVPISNHLYFYWYRQILGQKVEFLVSFYNNEISEKSEIFDDQFSVERPDGSNFTLKIRSTKLEDSAMYFCASSEDTELNYGYTFGSGTRLTVV.

This chain uses TRBV6-5 with TRBJ2-5, with 10 bases matching TRBD2. Germline V lookup: CDR1 MNHEY, CDR2 SVGAGI. Trimming took 4 bases from V and 5 from J; bases not matched to a gene: 4. The length of the CDR3 is 14 residues. The CDR3 nucleotides read TGTGCCAGCAGTTTGCTAGCGGGGGATGAGACCCAGTACTTC. Amino acids: CASSLLAGDETQYF.

This chain connects TRBV7-9 to TRBJ2-2, with D perhaps matching TRBD2 (6 bases). With 1 base removed from V and 2 bases from J, the gap between germline ends came to 11 bases. This CDR3 has 16 amino acids. CDR1 and CDR2 (germline): SEHNR, FQNEAQ (reference sequence). CDR3 region: CASSLGLDKNTGELFF. CDR3 nucleotides: TGTGCCAGCAGCTTAGGACTAGATAAAAACACCGGGGAGCTGTTTTTT.

CDR3 protein: CASSPTERGPGDTQYF. In nucleotides, the CDR3 is TGTGCCAGCAGCCCCACGGAGCGGGGGCCGGGGGATACGCAGTATTTT. The rearrangement links TRBV6-1 to TRBJ2-3, with 8 positions matching TRBD2. Trimming cost V 6 bases and J 6 bases; bases outside gene matches: 14. Germline V CDR1 and CDR2: MNHNS, SASEGT. The CDR3 covers 16 residues.

This clonotype came up a few times. V gene TRBV7-8 combines with J gene TRBJ2-7; 10 bases align to TRBD2. Looked up from germline, CDR1 is SGHVS and CDR2 is FQNEAQ. Germline trimming cut 1 base from V and 7 bases from J; bases unmatched to any gene: 10. This CDR3 contains 16 residues. The chain's CDR3 is CASSLEAAAGGREQYF. The DNA for the CDR3 is TGTGCCAGCAGCTTAGAGGCGGCAGCGGGGGGGCGAGAGCAGTACTTC.

This clonotype occurred a few times. This rearrangement joins TRBV7-2 to TRBJ2-1, with 8 bases fitting TRBD2. This CDR3 has 15 residues. Germline CDR1 and CDR2: SGHTA and FQGNSA. Losses at the gene ends were 7 bases for V and 1 base for J; bases not matched to a gene: 6. The DNA of the CDR3 is TGTGCCAGCAAACATAGCGGGGATTCCTACAATGAGCAGTTCTTC. It yields the protein CASKHSGDSYNEQFF. The whole variable domain, remainder taken from reference TRBV7-2 and TRBJ2-1, is GAGVSQSPSNKVTEKGKDVELRCDPISGHTALYWYRQSLGQGLEFLIYFQGNSAPDKSGLPSDRFSAERTGGSVSTLTIQRTQQEDSAVYLCASKHSGDSYNEQFFGPGTRLTVL.

This clonotype appeared a few times. The chain is built from TRBV14 and TRBJ2-1; 7 positions match TRBD2. The CDR3 is 15 amino acids. Germline V gene data show CDR1 as SGHDN and CDR2 as FVKESK. V shed 4 bases and J 3 bases; nucleotides not matched to a gene: 6. Written as DNA, the CDR3 is TGTGCCAGCAGCCCCATGACTAGCAGCTACAATGAGCAGTTCTTC. Its translation is CASSPMTSSYNEQFF.

The chain recombines TRBV12-3 or TRBV12-4 with TRBJ2-7; TRBD1 matches at 9 bases. Unmatched junction bases numbered 3, after V lost 3 bases and J lost 0 bases. This CDR3 contains 15 residues. CDR3 loop: CASSFGQGISYEQYF. CDR3 in DNA: TGTGCCAGCAGTTTTGGACAGGGGATCTCCTACGAGCAGTACTTC.

This clonotype appeared a few times. CDR3 in DNA: TGCAGCGGAGACTTTAAAGAGACCCAGTACTTC. It codes for CSGDFKETQYF. The genes are TRBV29-1 and TRBJ2-5; D remains unclear. The CDR3 totals 11 residues. Germline V gene lookup returns CDR1 SQVTM and CDR2 ANQGSEA. V shed 7 bases and J shed 3 bases, with 9 bases lying between them.

The J gene is TRBJ2-3, the V gene TRBV11-2; 12 bases map to TRBD2. Trimming removed 5 bases from V and 2 bases from J; junction bases left unmatched: 11. The CDR3 length is 18 residues. The germline V gene has CDR1 SGHAT and CDR2 FQNNGV. CDR3 coding DNA: TGTGCCAGCAGCCTTAACCGCTGGACTAGCGGGATCACAGATACGCAGTATTTT. Its translation: CASSLNRWTSGITDTQYF.

This clonotype was seen just once. The V call is TRBV3-1, the J call TRBJ1-4, with a possible D match to TRBD1 (5 bases). The V end lost 0 bases, the J end lost 7 bases, and 12 bases lay between the germline ends. Germline-derived CDR1 and CDR2 are LGHDT and YNNKEL (reference sequence). The CDR3 consists of 15 residues. CDR3 sequence (DNA): TGTGCCAGCAGCCAAGATTGGGGGGTAGGTGAAAAACTGTTTTTT. Amino acids: CASSQDWGVGEKLFF.

This chain joins TRBV11-2 and TRBJ2-3; 8 nucleotides agree with TRBD1. The CDR3 is 15 amino acids. Germline loops: CDR1 SGHAT, CDR2 FQNNGV. V lost 5 bases and J lost 5; bases outside the gene matches: 9. This chain's CDR3 is CASSLGQGRRDTQYF. CDR3 coding DNA: TGTGCCAGCAGCCTCGGACAGGGAAGAAGAGATACGCAGTATTTT.

This clonotype was observed many times. V and J are TRBV12-3 or TRBV12-4 and TRBJ2-7; D gene ambiguous. Trimming left V 1 base short and J 2 bases short, with 12 bases between. The CDR3 runs to 15 residues. The CDR3 DNA sequence: TGTGCCAGCAGTTTAGGATCAGGTGACCCCTACGAGCAGTACTTC. Protein sequence: CASSLGSGDPYEQYF.

This rearrangement joins TRBV5-5 to TRBJ1-6; D is unclear. V was clipped by 4 bases and J by 10 bases, with 9 bases between them. CDR3 size: 12 residues. Germline-derived CDR1 and CDR2 are SGHKS and YYEKEE (reference sequence). The CDR3 loop reads CASSLSQSPLHF. The CDR3 nucleotides read TGTGCCAGCAGCCTGTCCCAGTCACCCCTCCACTTT.